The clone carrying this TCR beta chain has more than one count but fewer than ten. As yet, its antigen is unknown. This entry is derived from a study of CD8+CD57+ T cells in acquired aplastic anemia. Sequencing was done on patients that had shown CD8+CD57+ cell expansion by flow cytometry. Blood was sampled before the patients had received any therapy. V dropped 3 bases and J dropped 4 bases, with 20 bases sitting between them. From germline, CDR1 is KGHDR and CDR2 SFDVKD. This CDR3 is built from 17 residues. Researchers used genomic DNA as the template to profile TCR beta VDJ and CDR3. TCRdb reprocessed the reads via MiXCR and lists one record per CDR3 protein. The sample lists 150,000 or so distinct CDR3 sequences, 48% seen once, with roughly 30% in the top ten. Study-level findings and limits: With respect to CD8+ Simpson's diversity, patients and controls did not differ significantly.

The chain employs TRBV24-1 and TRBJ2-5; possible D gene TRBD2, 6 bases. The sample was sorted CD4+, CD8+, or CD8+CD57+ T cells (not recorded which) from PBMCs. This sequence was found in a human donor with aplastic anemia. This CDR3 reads CATSDPFGGEVGETQYF. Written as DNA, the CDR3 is TGTGCCACCAGTGATCCTTTTGGAGGGGAGGTCGGAGAGACCCAGTACTTC.